The clone carrying this T cell receptor beta chain was counted ten times or more. V shed 3 bases, J shed 0 bases, and the junction held 5 bases outside the gene matches. The CDR3 is 15 residues long. The data belong to a study of neurological immune-mediated disorders. TCRdb redid the calling of the 5' RACE reads with MiXCR, one entry per CDR3 protein. This table holds 50,000 to 75,000 distinct CDR3 sequences, 9.5% to 15% found once. The chain employs TRBV12-3 or TRBV12-4 and TRBJ2-7, with 7 bases fitting TRBD2. This clonotype was obtained from a woman in her sixties or seventies with HTLV-1-associated myelopathy (HAM/TSP). The sequencing input was PBMCs. CDR3 in amino acids: CASSLLAARSYEQYF. The CDR3, as DNA: TGTGCCAGCAGTTTGCTAGCGGCGCGCTCCTACGAGCAGTACTTC.